Detailed here is one T cell receptor (beta chain). The antigen remains unidentified. This specimen belongs to a study of cytomegalovirus exposure and HLA in healthy donors. Regarding the study as a whole: Most TCR sequences showed up rarely, but some public TCRs showed up in many donors. Among TCR beta chains, those listed as cytomegalovirus-associated numbered about 150.

PCR involved 60 Vbeta and 13 Jbeta primers. TCRdb's copy holds only in-frame clones and misses some; the assay was immunoSEQ multiplex PCR. The sample has nearly 65,000 clones, approximately 70% seen once. Germline CDR1 and CDR2: SGHVS and FNYEAQ. The CDR3 totals 14 residues. The V gene end was trimmed by 2 bases and the J gene end by 5 bases; junction bases not matched to a gene: 3. J is TRBJ2-5 and V is TRBV7-6, with 9 nucleotides matching TRBD2. Sequences were obtained from PBMCs. The clonotype was recovered from a man over 45 in good health and CMV-seronegative. CDR3 in DNA: TGTGCCAGCAGCTTACCCGGGACTAGCGAGACCCAGTACTTC. It specifies CASSLPGTSETQYF.